The 10 T cell receptor beta chains below come from one sample, sequenced in a study of shared clonotypes between healthy human individuals. Method: immunoSEQ multiplex PCR; TCRdb's copy keeps in-frame clones and lacks some. This table holds a few million clones, more than 90% found once. The sample comprised naive CD4+ T cells sorted from blood. Noted subset: CD45RA+ positively selected. The source of these receptors is a man aged 18 to 29 in good health.

This sequence joins TRBV7-9 and TRBJ1-6; 7 bases fit TRBD1. The CDR3 runs to 16 residues. Germline V lookup: CDR1 SEHNR, CDR2 FQNEAQ (reference sequence). V lost 1 base and J lost 6; bases outside the gene matches: 6. The CDR3 DNA reads TGTGCCAGCAGCTTAGACAGGGGAGGGGGTAATTCACCCCTCCACTTT. Amino acids: CASSLDRGGGNSPLHF.

This chain links TRBV14 with TRBJ1-4; D remains ambiguous. Trimming left V 5 bases short and J 4 bases short, with 11 bases between. The CDR3 is 14 residues long. Germline V CDR1 and CDR2: SGHDN, FVKESK. CDR3 in amino acids: CASSERVGNEKLFF. The CDR3 bases are TGTGCCAGCAGCGAACGGGTTGGTAATGAAAAACTGTTTTTT. The whole variable domain, filled in from reference TRBV14 and TRBJ1-4, reads EAGVTQFPSHSVIEKGQTVTLRCDPISGHDNLYWYRRVMGKEIKFLLHFVKESKQDESGMPNNRFLAERTGGTYSTLKVQPAELEDSGVYFCASSERVGNEKLFFGSGTQLSVL.

The chain combines TRBV10-2 with TRBJ1-1; D is unresolved. CDR1 and CDR2 from the germline V gene are WSHSY and SAAADI. The germline V and J ends were trimmed by 1 base and 1 base, with 4 bases remaining between them. The CDR3 covers 13 residues. The CDR3 DNA follows: TGCGCCAGCAGTGAGTGGTCGAACACTGAAGCTTTCTTT. Protein: CASSEWSNTEAFF.

The chain has TRBV7-9 and TRBJ1-4; D is undetermined. V gave up 1 base and J gave up 0 bases, with 6 bases separating them. The CDR3 extends over 15 amino acids. Germline loops: CDR1 SEHNR, CDR2 FQNEAQ (reference sequence). This chain's CDR3 is CASSLVTTTNEKLFF. As DNA, the CDR3 is TGTGCCAGCAGCTTAGTGACAACAACTAATGAAAAACTGTTTTTT.

V usage is TRBV27 and J usage is TRBJ2-7; 7 bases agree with TRBD1. The CDR3 is 14 amino acids. V lost 5 bases and J lost 6; bases outside the gene matches: 10. Germline assignment: CDR1 MNHEY and CDR2 SMNVEV (reference sequence). CDR3 bases: TGTGCCAGCAGTCTGACAGGGATTGTTAGCGAGCAGTACTTC. Its translation: CASSLTGIVSEQYF.

This clone was detected a few times. Other nucleotide sequences from this sample produce the same CDR3. The chain joins TRBV18 to TRBJ1-2, with 7 positions matching TRBD1. The CDR3 runs to 13 residues. Germline V CDR1 and CDR2: KGHSH, LQKENI. After removal of 4 bases from V and 3 bases from J, the junction contained 2 bases not matched to a gene. The CDR3 nucleotides are TGTGCCAGCTCACACGGACAGGACTATGGCTACACCTTC. It codes for CASSHGQDYGYTF.

The chain is built from TRBV5-4 and TRBJ1-4, with D perhaps TRBD1 (6 bases). CDR3 length equals 17 residues. Germline-derived CDR1 and CDR2 are SGHNT and YYREEE (reference sequence). With 2 bases removed from V and 1 base from J, the gap between germline ends came to 15 bases. Here the CDR3 reads CASSFGGPMGTNEKLFF. In DNA form, the CDR3 reads TGTGCCAGCAGCTTTGGGGGGCCTATGGGAACTAATGAAAAACTGTTTTTT.

The V and J genes are TRBV4-2 and TRBJ2-5, with D tentatively TRBD2 (6 bases). The germline V gene encodes CDR1 LGHNA and CDR2 YNFKEQ. The CDR3 totals 16 residues. The ends were cut back, 3 bases at V and 2 bases at J, with 16 bases in the middle. The CDR3 DNA is TGTGCCAGCAGCCAGAGGGTCCGGGACTTGCAAGAGACCCAGTACTTC. It translates to CASSQRVRDLQETQYF.

The rearrangement uses TRBV5-6 and TRBJ2-2; tentative D call: TRBD2 (7 bases). The V gene's germline CDR1 is SGHDT and CDR2 YYEEEE. V was trimmed by 3 bases and J by 9 bases, leaving 27 bases between them. This CDR3 comprises 18 residues. The CDR3 DNA reads as TGTGCCAGCAGCTGGGGGCCCGAGGGACTAAGGGGAACCCGGGAGCTGTTTTTT. This encodes CASSWGPEGLRGTRELFF. The whole variable domain, remainder taken from reference TRBV5-6 and TRBJ2-2, is DAGVTQSPTHLIKTRGQQVTLRCSPKSGHDTVSWYQQALGQGPQFIFQYYEEEERQRGNFPDRFSGHQFPNYSSELNVNALLLGDSALYLCASSWGPEGLRGTRELFFGEGSRLTVL.

With regard to this clone: The same CDR3 arises from other DNA sequences in this sample as well. The chain carries TRBV5-1 and TRBJ2-7; D might be TRBD1 (6 bases). Per the germline V gene, CDR1 is SGHRS and CDR2 is YFSETQ. Trimming left V 0 bases short and J 2 bases short, with 9 bases between. The CDR3 is 14 amino acids. In DNA, the CDR3 is TGCGCCAGCAGCTTGGGAACAGGGACCTACGAGCAGTACTTC. Protein product: CASSLGTGTYEQYF.